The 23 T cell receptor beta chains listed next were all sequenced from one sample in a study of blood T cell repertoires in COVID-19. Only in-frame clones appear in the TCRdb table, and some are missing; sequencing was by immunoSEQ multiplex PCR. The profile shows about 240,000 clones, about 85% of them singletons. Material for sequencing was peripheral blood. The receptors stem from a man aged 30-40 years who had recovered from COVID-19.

The CDR3 is CASSLAGTPSSYEQYF. The CDR3 nucleotides read TGTGCCAGCAGCTTGGCGGGGACTCCGAGCTCCTACGAGCAGTACTTC. J is TRBJ2-7 and V is TRBV5-6; D is perhaps TRBD2 (6 bases). CDR1 SGHDT and CDR2 YYEEEE come from the germline V gene. Trimming removed 0 bases from V and 0 bases from J, with 13 bases in between. This CDR3 is 16 amino acids long.

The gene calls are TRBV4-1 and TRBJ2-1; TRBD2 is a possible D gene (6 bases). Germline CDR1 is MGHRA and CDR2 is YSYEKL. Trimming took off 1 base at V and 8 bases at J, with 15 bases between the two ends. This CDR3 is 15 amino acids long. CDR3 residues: CASSQGGADLHEQFF. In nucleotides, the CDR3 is TGCGCCAGCAGCCAAGGCGGGGCGGATCTTCATGAGCAGTTCTTC.

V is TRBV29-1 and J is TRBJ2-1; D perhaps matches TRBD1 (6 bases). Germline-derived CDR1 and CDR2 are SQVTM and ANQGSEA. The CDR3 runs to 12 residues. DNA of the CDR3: TGCAGTACAGGGACCTCTGGGAATGAGCAGTTCTTC. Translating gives CSTGTSGNEQFF.

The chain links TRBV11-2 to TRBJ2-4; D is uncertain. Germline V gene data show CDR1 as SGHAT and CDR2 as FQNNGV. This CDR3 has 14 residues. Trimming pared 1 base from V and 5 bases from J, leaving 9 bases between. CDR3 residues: CASSLAGFENIQYF. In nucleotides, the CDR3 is TGTGCCAGCAGCTTAGCCGGGTTCGAAAACATTCAGTACTTC.

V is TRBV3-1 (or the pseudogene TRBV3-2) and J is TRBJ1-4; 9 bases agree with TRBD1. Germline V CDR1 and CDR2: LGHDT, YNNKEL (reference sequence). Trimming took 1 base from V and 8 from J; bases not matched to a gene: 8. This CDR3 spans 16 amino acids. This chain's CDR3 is CASSQGVGTGSEKLFF. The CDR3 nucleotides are TGTGCCAGCAGCCAAGGCGTAGGGACAGGGTCGGAAAAACTGTTTTTT.

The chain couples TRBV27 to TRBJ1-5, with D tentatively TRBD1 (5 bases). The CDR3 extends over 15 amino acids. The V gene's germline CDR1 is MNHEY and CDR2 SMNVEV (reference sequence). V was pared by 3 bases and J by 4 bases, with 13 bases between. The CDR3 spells CASSFPRQLNQPQHF. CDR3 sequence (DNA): TGTGCCAGCAGTTTCCCCCGACAGCTTAATCAGCCCCAGCATTTT.

CDR3 nucleotides: TGTGCCAGCAGTGAAACTCCGGGACAGGGAAAAGAGACCCAGTACTTC. Its translation is CASSETPGQGKETQYF. The V call is TRBV6-1, the J call TRBJ2-5; 9 bases align to TRBD1. CDR1 is MNHNS and CDR2 is SASEGT in the germline V gene. This CDR3 has 16 residues. V shed 2 bases, J shed 3 bases, and the junction held 7 bases outside the gene matches.

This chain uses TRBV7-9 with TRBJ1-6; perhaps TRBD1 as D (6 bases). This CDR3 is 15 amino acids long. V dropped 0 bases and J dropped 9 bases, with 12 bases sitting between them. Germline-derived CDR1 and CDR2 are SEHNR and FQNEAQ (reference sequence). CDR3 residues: CASSLAREQGSPLHF. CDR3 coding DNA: TGTGCCAGCAGCTTAGCCCGGGAACAGGGTTCACCCCTCCACTTT.

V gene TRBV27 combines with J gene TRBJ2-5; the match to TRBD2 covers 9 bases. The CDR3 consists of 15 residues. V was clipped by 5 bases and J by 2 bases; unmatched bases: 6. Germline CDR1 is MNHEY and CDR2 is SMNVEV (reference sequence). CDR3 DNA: TGTGCCAGCAGTCACCTCCTAGCGGGGCAAGAGACCCAGTACTTC. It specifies CASSHLLAGQETQYF.

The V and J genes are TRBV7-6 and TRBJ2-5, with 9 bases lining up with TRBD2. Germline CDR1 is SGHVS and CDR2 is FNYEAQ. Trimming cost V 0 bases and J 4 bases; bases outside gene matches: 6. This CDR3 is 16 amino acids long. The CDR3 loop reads CASSLALRGGIETQYF. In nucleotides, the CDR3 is TGTGCCAGCAGCTTAGCGTTGCGGGGGGGCATAGAGACCCAGTACTTC.

The CDR3 DNA sequence: TGTGCCAGCAGCCGGAGGACAGGGTTTGGGAACTATGGCTACACCTTC. It specifies CASSRRTGFGNYGYTF. The V and J genes are TRBV7-8 and TRBJ1-2; 8 bases align to TRBD1. The V segment lost 5 bases and the J segment 2 bases; nucleotides outside the gene matches: 10. The CDR3 spans 16 residues. The germline gives CDR1 SGHVS, CDR2 FQNEAQ.

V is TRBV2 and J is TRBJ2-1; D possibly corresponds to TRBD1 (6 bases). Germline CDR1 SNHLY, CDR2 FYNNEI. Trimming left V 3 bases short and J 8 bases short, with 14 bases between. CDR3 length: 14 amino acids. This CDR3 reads CASSETTGYDEQFF. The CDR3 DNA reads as TGTGCCAGCAGTGAGACTACAGGGTACGATGAGCAGTTCTTC. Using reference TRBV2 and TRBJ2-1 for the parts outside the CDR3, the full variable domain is EPEVTQTPSHQVTQMGQEVILRCVPISNHLYFYWYRQILGQKVEFLVSFYNNEISEKSEIFDDQFSVERPDGSNFTLKIRSTKLEDSAMYFCASSETTGYDEQFFGPGTRLTVL.

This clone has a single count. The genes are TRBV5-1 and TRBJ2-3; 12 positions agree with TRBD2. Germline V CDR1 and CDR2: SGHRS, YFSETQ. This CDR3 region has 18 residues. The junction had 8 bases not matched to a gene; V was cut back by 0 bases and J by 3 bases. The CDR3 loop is CASSLARTSGEITDTQYF. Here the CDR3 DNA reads TGCGCCAGCAGCTTGGCCAGGACTAGCGGGGAGATTACAGATACGCAGTATTTT.

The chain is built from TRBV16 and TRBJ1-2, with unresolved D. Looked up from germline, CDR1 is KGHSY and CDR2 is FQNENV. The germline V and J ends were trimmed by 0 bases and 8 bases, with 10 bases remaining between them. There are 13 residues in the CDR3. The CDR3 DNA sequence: TGTGCCAGCAGCCAATCCTCGGTCCGCGGCTACACCTTC. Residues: CASSQSSVRGYTF. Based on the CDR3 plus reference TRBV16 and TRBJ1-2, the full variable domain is GEEVAQTPKHLVRGEGQKAKLYCAPIKGHSYVFWYQQVLKNEFKFLISFQNENVFDETGMPKERFSAKCLPNSPCSLEIQATKLEDSAVYFCASSQSSVRGYTFGSGTRLTVV.

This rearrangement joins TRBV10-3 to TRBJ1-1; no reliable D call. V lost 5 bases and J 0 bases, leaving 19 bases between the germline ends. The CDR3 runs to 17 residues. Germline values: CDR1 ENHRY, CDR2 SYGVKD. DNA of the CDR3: TGTGCCATCAGTATCACGACCACCGGGAACATGAACACTGAAGCTTTCTTT. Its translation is CAISITTTGNMNTEAFF.

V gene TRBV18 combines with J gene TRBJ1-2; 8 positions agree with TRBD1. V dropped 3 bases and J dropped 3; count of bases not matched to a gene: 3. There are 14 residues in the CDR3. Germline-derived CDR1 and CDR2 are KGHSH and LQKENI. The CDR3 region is CASSPQGADYGYTF. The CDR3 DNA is TGTGCCAGCTCACCCCAGGGGGCAGACTATGGCTACACCTTC. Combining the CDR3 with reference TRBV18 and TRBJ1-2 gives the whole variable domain NAGVMQNPRHLVRRRGQEARLRCSPMKGHSHVYWYRQLPEEGLKFMVYLQKENIIDESGMPKERFSAEFPKEGPSILRIQQVVRGDSAAYFCASSPQGADYGYTFGSGTRLTVV.

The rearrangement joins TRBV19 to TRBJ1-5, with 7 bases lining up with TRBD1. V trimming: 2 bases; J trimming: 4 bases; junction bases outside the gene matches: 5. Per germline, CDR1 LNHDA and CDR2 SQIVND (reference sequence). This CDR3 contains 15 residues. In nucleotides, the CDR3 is TGTGCCAGTAGTATAACCGGGACAGAAAATCAGCCCCAGCATTTT. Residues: CASSITGTENQPQHF.

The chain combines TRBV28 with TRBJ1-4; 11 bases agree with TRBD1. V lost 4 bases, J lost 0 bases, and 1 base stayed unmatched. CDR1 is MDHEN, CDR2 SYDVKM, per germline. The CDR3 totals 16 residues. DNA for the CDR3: TGTGCCAGCAGTTGGACAGGGGGCACAACTAATGAAAAACTGTTTTTT. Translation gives CASSWTGGTTNEKLFF.

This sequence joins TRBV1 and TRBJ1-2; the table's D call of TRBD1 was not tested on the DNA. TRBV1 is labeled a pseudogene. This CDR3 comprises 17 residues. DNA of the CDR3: TGCACCAGCAGCCAAGATTATGAGAAACAGGGGACCTATGGCTACACCTTC. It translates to CTSSQDYEKQGTYGYTF.

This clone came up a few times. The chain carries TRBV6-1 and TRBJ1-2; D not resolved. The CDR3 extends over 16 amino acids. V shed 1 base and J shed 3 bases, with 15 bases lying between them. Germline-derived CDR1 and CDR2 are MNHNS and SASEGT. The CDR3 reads CASSEVAGTGYYGYTF. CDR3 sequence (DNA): TGTGCCAGCAGTGAAGTTGCCGGTACGGGGTACTATGGCTACACCTTC.

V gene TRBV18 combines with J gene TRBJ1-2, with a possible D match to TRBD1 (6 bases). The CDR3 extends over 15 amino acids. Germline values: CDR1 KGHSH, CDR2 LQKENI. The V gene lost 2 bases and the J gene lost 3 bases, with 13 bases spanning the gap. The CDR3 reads CASSPVSGVDYGYTF. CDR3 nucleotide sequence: TGTGCCAGCTCACCAGTTTCAGGGGTCGACTATGGCTACACCTTC.

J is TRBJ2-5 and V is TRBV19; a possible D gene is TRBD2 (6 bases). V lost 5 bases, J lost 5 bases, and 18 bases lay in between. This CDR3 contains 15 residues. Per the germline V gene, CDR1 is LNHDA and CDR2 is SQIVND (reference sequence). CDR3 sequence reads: CASSPRFTGVETQYF. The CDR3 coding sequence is TGTGCCAGTAGTCCGAGGTTTACGGGGGTGGAGACCCAGTACTTC.

This chain's CDR3 is CASSLGGLGKTQYF. The CDR3 DNA sequence: TGTGCCAGCAGCTTGGGAGGGCTTGGGAAGACCCAGTACTTC. This sequence joins TRBV5-4 and TRBJ2-5; TRBD2 is a possible D gene (5 bases). This CDR3 is built from 14 residues. Germline V CDR1 and CDR2: SGHNT, YYREEE (reference sequence). V was cut by 0 bases and J by 6 bases, with 12 bases left in between.